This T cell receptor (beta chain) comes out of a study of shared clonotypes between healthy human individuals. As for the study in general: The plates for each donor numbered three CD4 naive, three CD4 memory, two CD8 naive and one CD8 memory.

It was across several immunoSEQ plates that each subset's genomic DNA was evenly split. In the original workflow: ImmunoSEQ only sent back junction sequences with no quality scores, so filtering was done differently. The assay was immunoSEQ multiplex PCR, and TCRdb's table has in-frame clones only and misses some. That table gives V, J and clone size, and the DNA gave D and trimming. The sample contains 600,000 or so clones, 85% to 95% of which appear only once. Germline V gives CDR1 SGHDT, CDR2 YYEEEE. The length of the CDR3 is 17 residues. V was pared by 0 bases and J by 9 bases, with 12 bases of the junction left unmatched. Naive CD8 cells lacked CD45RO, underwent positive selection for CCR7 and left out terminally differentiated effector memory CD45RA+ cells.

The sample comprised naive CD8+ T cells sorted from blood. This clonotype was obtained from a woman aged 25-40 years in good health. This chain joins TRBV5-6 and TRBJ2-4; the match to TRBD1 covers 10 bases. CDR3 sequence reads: CASSLAGTGVPLSIQYF. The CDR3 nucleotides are TGTGCCAGCAGCTTGGCCGGGACAGGGGTCCCCTTGAGCATTCAGTACTTC.